The T cell receptor (beta chain) under discussion was sequenced for a study of shared clonotypes between healthy human individuals. With 3 bases clipped from V and 7 bases from J, the junction kept 6 bases outside the gene matches. This CDR3 has 14 residues. Assay used: immunoSEQ multiplex PCR; TCRdb lists only in-frame clones, some missing. The data hold approximately 2.5 million clones, with 80% to 95% observed a single time. The specimen was naive CD4+ T cells from PBMCs. Subset in this sample: CD45RA+ positively selected. The TCR sequence derives from a man aged 18 to 35 in good health. Some clones in this sample may be carry-over from other donors' samples. The genes are TRBV23-1 and TRBJ2-1, with 7 bases that match TRBD2. TRBV23-1 is an open reading frame whose function is uncertain. The CDR3 DNA reads as TGCGCCAGCAGTCAGACGGCGGGGGATAATGAGCAGTTCTTC. It translates to CASSQTAGDNEQFF.